One sample yielded the 9 T cell receptor beta chains listed below, sequenced in a study of cytomegalovirus exposure and HLA in healthy donors. Both 60 Vbeta primers and 13 Jbeta primers went into the PCR. The table came from immunoSEQ multiplex PCR; TCRdb's copy has only in-frame clones and leaves some out. The table has some 100,000 clones, about four fifths seen once. Sequencing was performed on PBMCs. The origin of the receptors is a middle-aged woman in good health and CMV-seronegative.

The chain combines TRBV13 with TRBJ1-1; 9 bases match TRBD1. Germline V CDR1 and CDR2: PRHDT, FYEKMQ (reference sequence). This CDR3 comprises 15 residues. After removal of 5 bases from V and 5 bases from J, the junction contained 9 bases not matched to a gene. The CDR3 DNA reads TGTGCCAGCAGCCAACCTACAGGGGGCGAGACTGAAGCTTTCTTT. The encoded protein is CASSQPTGGETEAFF.

The gene calls are TRBV11-1 and TRBJ1-2; D may be TRBD1 (6 bases). CDR3 size: 13 residues. Per germline, CDR1 SGHAT and CDR2 FQDESV (reference sequence). The V end was cut by 5 bases, the J end by 7 bases, with 14 bases between. The CDR3: CASSTGGRGGYTF. DNA of the CDR3: TGTGCCAGCAGCACGGGGGGCAGAGGTGGCTACACCTTC.

This clone occurred a few times. The rearrangement links TRBV30 to TRBJ2-5, with TRBD2 identical over 12 bases. The trim removed 5 bases at V and 6 bases at J, leaving 13 bases unmatched. CDR3 length: 16 residues. In germline, CDR1 is GTSNPN, CDR2 SVGIG (reference sequence). CDR3 sequence: CAWSSPPTSGGKTQYF. CDR3 sequence (DNA): TGTGCCTGGTCCTCCCCGCCGACTAGCGGGGGCAAGACCCAGTACTTC.

This rearrangement joins TRBV6-5 to TRBJ2-5; tentatively, D is TRBD1 (7 bases). CDR1 MNHEY and CDR2 SVGAGI come from the germline V gene. The CDR3 sequence is 14 residues long. V lost 2 bases and J lost 4, with 11 bases in between. CDR3: CASSYIQGGETQYF. The CDR3 DNA reads as TGTGCCAGCAGTTACATCCAGGGGGGAGAGACCCAGTACTTC.

The chain is built from TRBV5-1 and TRBJ2-7; a possible D gene is TRBD1 (6 bases). This CDR3 is built from 13 residues. The germline V and J ends were trimmed by 4 bases and 5 bases, with 13 bases remaining between them. In germline, CDR1 is SGHRS, CDR2 YFSETQ. CDR3 nucleotide sequence: TGCGCCAGCAGCATCTCAACAGGGAACGAGCAGTACTTC. Protein sequence: CASSISTGNEQYF.

This clone was recorded a few times. The chain links TRBV12-5 to TRBJ1-4; 9 bases map to TRBD1. The V and J ends lost 3 bases and 3 bases, in that order; junction bases with no gene match: 11. Germline assignment: CDR1 LGHNT and CDR2 FRNRAP. The CDR3 is made up of 18 amino acids. Here the CDR3 reads CASGLPGQGYPANEKLFF. As DNA, the CDR3 is TGTGCTAGTGGTTTACCGGGACAGGGTTATCCAGCTAATGAAAAACTGTTTTTT.

The chain carries TRBV7-2 and TRBJ2-7; 10 nucleotides match TRBD1. Germline lookup yields CDR1 SGHTA and CDR2 FQGNSA. The CDR3 has 17 residues. V lost 1 base and J lost 6; bases outside the gene matches: 12. The CDR3 region has the DNA TGTGCCAGCAGCTTAGTGGGGACAGGGGCCCCGGGAGGCGAGCAGTACTTC. Translated, it gives CASSLVGTGAPGGEQYF.

To note about this clone: Germline is not matched at one junction end, which may reflect a read error. The rearrangement joins TRBV7-9 to TRBJ2-2, with 10 bases fitting TRBD1. CDR1 is SEHNR and CDR2 is FQNEAQ in the germline V gene (reference sequence). This CDR3 comprises 16 residues. CDR3 protein: CSSSQDRGTDTGELFF. In DNA form, the CDR3 reads TGTTCCAGCAGCCAGGACAGGGGGACCGACACCGGGGAGCTGTTTTTT.

J is TRBJ2-5 and V is TRBV6-1, with a tentative D call TRBD2 (6 bases). Germline CDR1 reads MNHNS; CDR2 reads SASEGT. V was pared by 7 bases and J by 2 bases, with 11 bases between. The CDR3 sequence is 13 residues long. The CDR3 loop is CASNPGLQETQYF. The DNA for the CDR3 is TGTGCCAGCAACCCGGGACTTCAAGAGACCCAGTACTTC.